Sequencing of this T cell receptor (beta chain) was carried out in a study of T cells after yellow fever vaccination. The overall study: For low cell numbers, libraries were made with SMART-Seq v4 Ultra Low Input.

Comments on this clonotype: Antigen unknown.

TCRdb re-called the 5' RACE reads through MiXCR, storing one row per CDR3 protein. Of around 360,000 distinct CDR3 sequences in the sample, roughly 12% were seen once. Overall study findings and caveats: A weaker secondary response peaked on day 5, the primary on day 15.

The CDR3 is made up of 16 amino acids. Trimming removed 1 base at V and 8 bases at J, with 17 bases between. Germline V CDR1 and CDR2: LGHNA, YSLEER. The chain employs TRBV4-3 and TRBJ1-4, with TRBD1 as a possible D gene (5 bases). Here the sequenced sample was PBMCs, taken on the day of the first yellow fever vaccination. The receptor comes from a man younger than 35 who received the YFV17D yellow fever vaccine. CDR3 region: CASSQGSAGRGEKLFF. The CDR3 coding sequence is TGCGCCAGCAGCCAAGGATCGGCAGGTCGGGGCGAAAAACTGTTTTTT.